This TCR beta chain is from a study of blood T cell repertoires in COVID-19. The wider study: Sample material is recorded as cDNA or gDNA derived from T cells, B-cell-depleted T cells, or PBMCs.

This clone appeared a few times. This CDR3 has 15 residues. Germline V gene data show CDR1 as MNHGY and CDR2 as SVAAGI. V shed 0 bases and J 3 bases; nucleotides not matched to a gene: 4. Produced via immunoSEQ multiplex PCR; TCRdb's table is partial and in-frame only. The data show about 120,000 clones, 70% to 90% seen once. The TCR sequence derives from a man aged 40-50 years with acute or convalescent COVID-19. The chain combines TRBV6-9 with TRBJ1-2, with 7 bases aligning to TRBD1. The specimen sequenced was peripheral blood. CDR3 coding DNA: TGTGCCAGCAGTTATTCAGGGGACAGCCACTATGGCTACACCTTC. Its translation: CASSYSGDSHYGYTF.